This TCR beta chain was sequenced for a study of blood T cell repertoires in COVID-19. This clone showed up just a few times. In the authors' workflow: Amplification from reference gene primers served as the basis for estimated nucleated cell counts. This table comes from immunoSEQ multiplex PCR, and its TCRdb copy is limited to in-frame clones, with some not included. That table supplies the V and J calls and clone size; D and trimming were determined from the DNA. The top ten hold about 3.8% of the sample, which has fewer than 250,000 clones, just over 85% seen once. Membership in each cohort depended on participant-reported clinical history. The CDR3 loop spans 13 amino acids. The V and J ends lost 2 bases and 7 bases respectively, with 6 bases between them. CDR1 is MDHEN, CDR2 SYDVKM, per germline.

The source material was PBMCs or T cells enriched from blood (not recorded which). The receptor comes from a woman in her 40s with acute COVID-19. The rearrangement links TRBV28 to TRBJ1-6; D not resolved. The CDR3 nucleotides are TGTGCCAGCAGTTTACCTCTGAATTCACCCCTCCACTTT. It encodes CASSLPLNSPLHF.